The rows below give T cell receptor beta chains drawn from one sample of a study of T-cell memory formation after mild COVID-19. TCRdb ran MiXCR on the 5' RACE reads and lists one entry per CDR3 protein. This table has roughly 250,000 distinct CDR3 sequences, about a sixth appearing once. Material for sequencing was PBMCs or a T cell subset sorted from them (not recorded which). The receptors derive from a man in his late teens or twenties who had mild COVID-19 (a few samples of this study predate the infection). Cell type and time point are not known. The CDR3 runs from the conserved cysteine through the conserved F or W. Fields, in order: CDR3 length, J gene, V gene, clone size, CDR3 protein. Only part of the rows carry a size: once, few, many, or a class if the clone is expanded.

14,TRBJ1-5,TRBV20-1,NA,CSAKDRSTYQPQHF
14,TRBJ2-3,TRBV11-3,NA,CASSLEGQGSAQYF
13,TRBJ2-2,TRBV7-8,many,CASSWTGTGELFF
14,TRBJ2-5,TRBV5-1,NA,CASSPTSAAGTQYF
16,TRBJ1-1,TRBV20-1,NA,CSARANRGPRNTEAFF
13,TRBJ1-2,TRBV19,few,CATSTGNRYGYTF
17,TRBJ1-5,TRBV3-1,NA,CASSLTGQSIANQPQHF
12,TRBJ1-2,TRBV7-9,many,CASSPDPYGYTF
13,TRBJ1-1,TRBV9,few,CASSPQPDGEAFF
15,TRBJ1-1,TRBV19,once,CASSIGELKNTEAFF
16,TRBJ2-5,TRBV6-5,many,CASSYRRGSHQETQYF
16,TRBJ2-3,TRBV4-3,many,CASSQDPLASTDTQYF
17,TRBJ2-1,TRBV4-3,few,CASSQVLTRGLYNEQFF
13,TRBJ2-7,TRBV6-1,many,CASIRAGGYEQYF
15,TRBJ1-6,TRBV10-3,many,CAISDRTKNNSPLHF
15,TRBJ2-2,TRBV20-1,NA,CSARVGGPKTGELFF
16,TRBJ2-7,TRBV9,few,CASSVGPAQRVEEQYF
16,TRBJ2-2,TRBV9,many,CASSEQGGINTGELFF
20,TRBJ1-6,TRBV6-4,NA,CASSDGYRPVVSSYNSPLHF
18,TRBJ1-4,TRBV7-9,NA,CASSFQPGLRRANEKLFF
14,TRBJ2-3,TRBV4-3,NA,CASSQGGATDTQYF
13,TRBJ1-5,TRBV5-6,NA,CASSLSGAQPQHF
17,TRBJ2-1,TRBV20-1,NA,CSAPTRLAGGRYNEQFF
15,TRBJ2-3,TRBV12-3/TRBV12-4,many,CASSLRGPSTDTQYF
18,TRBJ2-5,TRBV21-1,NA,CASSTDSGGRNPQETQYF
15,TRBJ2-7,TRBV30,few,CAWRGFKTGMNEQYF
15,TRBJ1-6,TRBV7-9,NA,CASSLGRGDNSPLHF
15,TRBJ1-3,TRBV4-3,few,CASSQDPFSGNTIYF
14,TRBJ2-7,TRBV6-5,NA,CASSYGIPSYEQYF
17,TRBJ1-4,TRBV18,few,CASSTRQAVATNEKLFF
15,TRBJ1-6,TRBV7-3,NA,CASSFYRGTNSPLHF
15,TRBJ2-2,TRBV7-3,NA,CASSLLRGHTGELFF
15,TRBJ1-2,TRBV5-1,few,CASSSREDPLYGYTF
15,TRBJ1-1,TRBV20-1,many,CSARGPGDRRFEAFF
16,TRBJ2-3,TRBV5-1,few,CASSIRGLAGRNTQYF
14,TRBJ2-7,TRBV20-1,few,CSARSQGPTYEQYF
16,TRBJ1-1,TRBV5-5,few,CASSWDHGGVNTEAFF
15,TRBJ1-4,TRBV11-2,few,CASSPVRGAREKLFF
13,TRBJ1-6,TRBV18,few,CASSRGVESPLHF
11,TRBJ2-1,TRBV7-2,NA,CASSFGYEQFF
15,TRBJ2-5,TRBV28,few,CASSSPGQTKETQYF
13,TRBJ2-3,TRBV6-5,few,CASSPHSTDTQYF